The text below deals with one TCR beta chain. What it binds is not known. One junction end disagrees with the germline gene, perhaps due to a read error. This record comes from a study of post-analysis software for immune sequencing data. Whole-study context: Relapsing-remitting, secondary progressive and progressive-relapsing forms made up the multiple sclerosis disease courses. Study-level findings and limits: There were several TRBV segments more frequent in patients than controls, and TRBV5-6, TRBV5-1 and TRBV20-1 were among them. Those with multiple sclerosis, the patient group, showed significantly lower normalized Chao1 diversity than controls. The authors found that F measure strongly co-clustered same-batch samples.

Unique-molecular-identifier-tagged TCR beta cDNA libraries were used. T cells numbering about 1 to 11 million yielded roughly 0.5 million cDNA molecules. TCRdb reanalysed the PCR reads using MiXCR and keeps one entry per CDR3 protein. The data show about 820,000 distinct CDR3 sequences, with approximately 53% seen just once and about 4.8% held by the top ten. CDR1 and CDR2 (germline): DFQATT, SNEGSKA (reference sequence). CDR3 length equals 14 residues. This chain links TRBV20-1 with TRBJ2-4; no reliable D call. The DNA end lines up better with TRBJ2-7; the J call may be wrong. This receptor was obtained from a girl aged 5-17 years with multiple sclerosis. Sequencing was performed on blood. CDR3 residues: CGARDSGRTYEQYF. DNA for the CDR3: TGCGGTGCTAGAGATTCCGGGCGAACCTACGAGCAGTACTTC.